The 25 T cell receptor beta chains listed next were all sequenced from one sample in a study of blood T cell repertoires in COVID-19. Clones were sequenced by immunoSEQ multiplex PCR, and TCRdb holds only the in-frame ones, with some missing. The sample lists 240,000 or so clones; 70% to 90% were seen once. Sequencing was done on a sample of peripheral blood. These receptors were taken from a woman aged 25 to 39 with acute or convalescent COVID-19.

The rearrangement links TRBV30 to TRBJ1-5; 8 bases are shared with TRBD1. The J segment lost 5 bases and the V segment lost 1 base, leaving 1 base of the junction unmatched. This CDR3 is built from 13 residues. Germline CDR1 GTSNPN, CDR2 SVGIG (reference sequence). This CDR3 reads CAWSGQGYQPQHF. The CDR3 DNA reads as TGTGCCTGGAGTGGACAGGGGTATCAGCCCCAGCATTTT.

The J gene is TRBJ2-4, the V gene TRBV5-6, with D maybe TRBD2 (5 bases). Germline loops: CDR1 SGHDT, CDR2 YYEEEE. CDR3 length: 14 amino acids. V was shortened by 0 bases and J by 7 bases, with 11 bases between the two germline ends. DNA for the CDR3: TGTGCCAGCAGCTTGGACGGACTCCGGAACATTCAGTACTTC. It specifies CASSLDGLRNIQYF.

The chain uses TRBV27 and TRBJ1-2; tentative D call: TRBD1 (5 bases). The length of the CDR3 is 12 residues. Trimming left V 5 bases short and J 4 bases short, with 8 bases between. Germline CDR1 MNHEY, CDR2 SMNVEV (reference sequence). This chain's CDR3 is CASSSDSYGYTF. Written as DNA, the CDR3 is TGTGCCAGCAGTAGTGACAGCTATGGCTACACCTTC.

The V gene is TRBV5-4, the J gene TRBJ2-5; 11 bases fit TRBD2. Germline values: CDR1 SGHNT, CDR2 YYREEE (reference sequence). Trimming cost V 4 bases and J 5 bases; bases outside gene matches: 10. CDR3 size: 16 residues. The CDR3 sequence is CASSRLAGGGGETQYF. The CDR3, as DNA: TGTGCCAGCAGCCGGCTAGCGGGAGGAGGGGGGGAGACCCAGTACTTC.

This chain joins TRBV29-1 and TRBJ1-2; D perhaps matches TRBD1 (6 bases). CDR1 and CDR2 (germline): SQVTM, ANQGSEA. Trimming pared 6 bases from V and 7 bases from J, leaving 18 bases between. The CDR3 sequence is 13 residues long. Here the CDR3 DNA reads TGCAGCGTAATTATTATCAGGGGATCTGGCTACACCTTC. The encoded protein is CSVIIIRGSGYTF.

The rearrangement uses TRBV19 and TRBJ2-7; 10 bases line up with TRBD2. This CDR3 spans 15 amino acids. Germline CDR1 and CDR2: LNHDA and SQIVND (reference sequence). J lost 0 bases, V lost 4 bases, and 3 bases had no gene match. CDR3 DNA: TGTGCCAGTAGTACACCTAGCGGGAGCTCCTACGAGCAGTACTTC. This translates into CASSTPSGSSYEQYF. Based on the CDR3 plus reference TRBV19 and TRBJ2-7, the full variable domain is DGGITQSPKYLFRKEGQNVTLSCEQNLNHDAMYWYRQDPGQGLRLIYYSQIVNDFQKGDIAEGYSVSREKKESFPLTVTSAQKNPTAFYLCASSTPSGSSYEQYFGPGTRLTVT.

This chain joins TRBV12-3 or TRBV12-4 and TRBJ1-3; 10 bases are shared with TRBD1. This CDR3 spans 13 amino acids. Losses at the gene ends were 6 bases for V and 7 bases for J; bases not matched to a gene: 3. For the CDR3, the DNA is TGTGCCAGCAGGCCGACAGGGGGCAACACCATATATTTT. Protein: CASRPTGGNTIYF.

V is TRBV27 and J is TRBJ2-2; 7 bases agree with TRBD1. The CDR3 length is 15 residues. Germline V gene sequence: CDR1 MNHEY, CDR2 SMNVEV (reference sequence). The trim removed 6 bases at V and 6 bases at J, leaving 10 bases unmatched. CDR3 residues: CASRESGQGAGELFF. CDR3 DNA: TGTGCCAGCAGAGAATCGGGTCAGGGGGCCGGGGAGCTGTTTTTT.

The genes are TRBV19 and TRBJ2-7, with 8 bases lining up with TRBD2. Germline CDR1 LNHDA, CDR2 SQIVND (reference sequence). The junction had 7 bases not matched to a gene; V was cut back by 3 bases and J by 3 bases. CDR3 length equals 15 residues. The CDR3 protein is CASSIFSGTIYEQYF. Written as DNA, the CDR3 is TGTGCCAGTAGTATCTTTAGCGGGACCATCTACGAGCAGTACTTC.

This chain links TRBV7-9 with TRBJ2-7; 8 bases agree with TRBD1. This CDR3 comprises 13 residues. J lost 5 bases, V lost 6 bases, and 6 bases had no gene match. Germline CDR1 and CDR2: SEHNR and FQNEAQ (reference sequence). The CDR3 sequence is CASRSGQGHEQYF. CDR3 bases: TGTGCCAGCAGATCTGGACAGGGCCACGAGCAGTACTTC.

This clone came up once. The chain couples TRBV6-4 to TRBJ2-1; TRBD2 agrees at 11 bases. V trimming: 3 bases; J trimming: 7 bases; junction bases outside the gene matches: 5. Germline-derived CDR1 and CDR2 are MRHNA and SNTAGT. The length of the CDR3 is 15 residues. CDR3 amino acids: CASSEGSSGRNEQFF. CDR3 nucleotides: TGTGCCAGCAGTGAAGGGTCTAGCGGGAGGAATGAGCAGTTCTTC.

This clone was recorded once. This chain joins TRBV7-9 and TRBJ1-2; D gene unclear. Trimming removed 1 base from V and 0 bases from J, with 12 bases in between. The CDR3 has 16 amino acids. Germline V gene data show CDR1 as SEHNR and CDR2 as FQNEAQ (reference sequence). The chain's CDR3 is CASSLDARSPNYGYTF. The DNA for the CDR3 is TGTGCCAGCAGCTTAGACGCTAGGAGCCCTAACTATGGCTACACCTTC.

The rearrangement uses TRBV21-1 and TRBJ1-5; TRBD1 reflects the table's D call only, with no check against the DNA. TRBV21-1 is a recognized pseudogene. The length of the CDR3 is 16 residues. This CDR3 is CASSQTGVHENQPQHF. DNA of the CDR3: TGTGCCAGCAGCCAAACAGGGGTCCACGAGAATCAGCCCCAGCATTTT.

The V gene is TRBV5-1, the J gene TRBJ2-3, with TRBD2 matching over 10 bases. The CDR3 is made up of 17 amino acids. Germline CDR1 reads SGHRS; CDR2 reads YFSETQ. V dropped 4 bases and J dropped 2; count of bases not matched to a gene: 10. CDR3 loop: CASSELAGSRNTDTQYF. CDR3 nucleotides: TGCGCCAGCAGCGAACTAGCGGGAAGTCGCAACACAGATACGCAGTATTTT.

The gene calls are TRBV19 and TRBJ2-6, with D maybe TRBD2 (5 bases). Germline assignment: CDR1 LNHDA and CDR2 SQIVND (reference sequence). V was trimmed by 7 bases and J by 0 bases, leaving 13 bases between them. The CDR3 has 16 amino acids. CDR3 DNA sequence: TGTGCCAGTACGGGGTACGGCAACTCTGGGGCCAACGTCCTGACTTTC. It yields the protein CASTGYGNSGANVLTF.

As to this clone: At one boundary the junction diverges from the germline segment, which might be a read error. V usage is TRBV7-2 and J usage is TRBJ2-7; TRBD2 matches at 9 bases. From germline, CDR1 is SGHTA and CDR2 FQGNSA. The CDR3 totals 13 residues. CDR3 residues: CASSLRIAGDSSF. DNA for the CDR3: TGTGCCAGCAGCTTAAGAATAGCGGGAGATTCTTCCTTC.

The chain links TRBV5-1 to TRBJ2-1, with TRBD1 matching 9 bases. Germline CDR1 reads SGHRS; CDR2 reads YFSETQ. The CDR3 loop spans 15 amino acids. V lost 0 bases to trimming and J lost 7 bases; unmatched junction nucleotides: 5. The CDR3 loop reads CASSLGGTGKNEQFF. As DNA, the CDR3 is TGCGCCAGCAGCTTGGGGGGGACAGGGAAAAATGAGCAGTTCTTC.

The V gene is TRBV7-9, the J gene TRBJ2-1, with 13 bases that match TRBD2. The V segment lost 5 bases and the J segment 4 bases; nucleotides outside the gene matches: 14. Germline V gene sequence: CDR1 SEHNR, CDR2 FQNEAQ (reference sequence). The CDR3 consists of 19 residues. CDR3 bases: TGTGCCAGCAGCGATGACAGACAGACTAGCGGGAGGCATTACAATGAGCAGTTCTTC. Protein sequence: CASSDDRQTSGRHYNEQFF.

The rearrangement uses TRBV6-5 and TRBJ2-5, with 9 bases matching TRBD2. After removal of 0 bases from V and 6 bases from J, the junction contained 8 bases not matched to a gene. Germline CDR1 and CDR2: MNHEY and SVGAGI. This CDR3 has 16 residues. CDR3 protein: CASSYSGGRGLKTQYF. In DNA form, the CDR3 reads TGTGCCAGCAGTTACTCTGGCGGGAGGGGTCTGAAGACCCAGTACTTC.

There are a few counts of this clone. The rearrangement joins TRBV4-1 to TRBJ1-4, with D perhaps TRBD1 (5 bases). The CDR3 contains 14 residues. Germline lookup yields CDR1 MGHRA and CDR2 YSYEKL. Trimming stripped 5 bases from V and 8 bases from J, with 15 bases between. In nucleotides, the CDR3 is TGCGCCAGCAGCGATATGGGGACTTCCGAAAAACTGTTTTTT. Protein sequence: CASSDMGTSEKLFF.

This CDR3 reads CASSYSLTGSTDTQYF. CDR3 bases: TGTGCCAGCAGTTACTCATTGACAGGAAGCACAGATACGCAGTATTTT. The chain is built from TRBV6-6 and TRBJ2-3; a weak D match, TRBD1 (6 bases). V lost 0 bases to trimming and J lost 0 bases, with 10 bases between them. This CDR3 has 16 residues. The germline V gene encodes CDR1 MNHNY and CDR2 SVGAGI (reference sequence).

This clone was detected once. This CDR3 is CASSSARGYEQYF. DNA of the CDR3: TGTGCCAGCAGTAGCGCGCGGGGCTACGAGCAGTACTTC. This chain connects TRBV6-4 to TRBJ2-7, with TRBD2 as a possible D gene (6 bases). Germline lookup yields CDR1 MRHNA and CDR2 SNTAGT. The V gene lost 5 bases and the J gene lost 3 bases, with 11 bases spanning the gap. The length of the CDR3 is 13 residues.

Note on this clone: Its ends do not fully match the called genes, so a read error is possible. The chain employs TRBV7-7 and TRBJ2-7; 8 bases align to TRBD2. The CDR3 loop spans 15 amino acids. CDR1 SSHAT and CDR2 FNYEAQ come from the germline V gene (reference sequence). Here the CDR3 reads CASSPTSGGVDEQYF. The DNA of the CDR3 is TGTGCTAGCAGCCCAACTAGCGGCGGTGTGGACGAGCAGTACTTC.

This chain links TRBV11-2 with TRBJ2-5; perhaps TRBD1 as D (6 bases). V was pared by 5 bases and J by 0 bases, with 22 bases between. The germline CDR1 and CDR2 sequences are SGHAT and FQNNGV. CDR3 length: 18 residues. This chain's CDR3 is CASSPQILGGKDQETQYF. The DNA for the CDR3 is TGTGCCAGCAGCCCCCAAATTCTAGGGGGTAAGGACCAAGAGACCCAGTACTTC.

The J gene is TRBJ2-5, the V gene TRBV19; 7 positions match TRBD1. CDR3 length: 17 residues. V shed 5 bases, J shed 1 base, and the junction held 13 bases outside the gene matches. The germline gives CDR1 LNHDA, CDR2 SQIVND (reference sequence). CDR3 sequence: CASSPTPGTARQETQYF. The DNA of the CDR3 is TGTGCCAGTAGTCCGACCCCGGGGACAGCCCGCCAAGAGACCCAGTACTTC.